This is a list of T cell receptor beta chains from one sample in a study of blood T cell repertoires in COVID-19. Method: immunoSEQ multiplex PCR; TCRdb's copy keeps in-frame clones and lacks some. The sample has 150,000 to 200,000 clones; roughly nine tenths are singletons. Material: peripheral blood. Receptors were obtained from a woman between 55 and 75 years old with COVID-19, enrolled during active disease. CDR3s include the opening cysteine and the closing phenylalanine or tryptophan. D genes are given only for firm matches. Clone size appears in some rows only: once, few, many, or a class for an expanded clone.

cdr3_aa	cdr3_nt	v_call	j_call	d_call	clone_size	cdr3_length
CASSPRLAYNEQFF	TGTGCCAGCAGCCCCCGACTAGCCTACAATGAGCAGTTCTTC	TRBV4-2	TRBJ2-1	-	-	14
CASSIGQGGFEKLFF	TGCGCCAGCAGCATTGGACAGGGTGGGTTTGAAAAACTGTTTTTT	TRBV5-1	TRBJ1-4	TRBD1	-	15
CASSSSNRLAANEQYF	TGTGCCAGCAGCTCCTCTAACCGACTAGCGGCCAACGAGCAGTACTTC	TRBV11-3	TRBJ2-7	TRBD2	-	16
CASSSLLGLAGAGDTQYF	TGTGCCAGCAGCTCCTTGTTGGGACTAGCGGGCGCCGGGGATACGCAGTATTTT	TRBV5-6	TRBJ2-3	TRBD2	-	18
CASKENYEQYF	TGTGCCTCCAAGGAGAACTACGAGCAGTACTTC	TRBV30	TRBJ2-7	-	-	11
CATSAVNNEQFF	TGTGCCACCAGCGCGGTCAACAATGAGCAGTTCTTC	TRBV24-1	TRBJ2-1	-	-	12
CASSIFGGVSYEQYF	TGTGCCAGTAGTATCTTCGGGGGAGTCTCCTACGAGCAGTACTTC	TRBV19	TRBJ2-7	-	-	15
CSASKGAYEQYF	TGCAGTGCTAGTAAGGGGGCGTACGAGCAGTACTTC	TRBV20-1	TRBJ2-7	TRBD1	-	12
CASGSGYTF	TGTGCCAGCGGGAGTGGCTACACCTTC	TRBV28	TRBJ1-2	-	-	9
CASSSPGLGSFYEQYF	TGTGCCAGCAGCTCGCCGGGACTAGGAAGCTTCTACGAGCAGTACTTC	TRBV7-8	TRBJ2-7	TRBD2	few	16
CASSPRDSLNSPLHF	TGTGCCAGCAGCCCCCGGGACAGCCTTAATTCACCCCTCCACTTT	TRBV4-2	TRBJ1-6	TRBD1	-	15
CASSYPRTSGRVAGELFF	TGTGCCAGCAGTTACCCCCGGACTAGCGGGAGAGTTGCCGGGGAGCTGTTTTTT	TRBV6-2/TRBV6-3	TRBJ2-2	TRBD2	-	18
CAWIGVVRGSPLHF	TGTGCCTGGATTGGGGTGGTTCGGGGTTCACCCCTCCACTTT	TRBV30	TRBJ1-6	-	-	14
CASSLRGPLPQHF	TGTGCCAGCAGCTTAAGGGGTCCTCTTCCCCAGCATTTT	TRBV7-2	TRBJ1-5	-	-	13
CASSTPGEQYF	TGTGCCAGTAGTACCCCCGGGGAGCAGTACTTC	TRBV19	TRBJ2-7	-	-	11
CATSRVGTEGTQYF	TGTGCCACCAGCCGAGTCGGGACTGAGGGTACCCAGTACTTC	TRBV24-1	TRBJ2-5	-	-	14
CATRGTGVTSRQPQHF	TGTGCCACCAGGGGGACAGGCGTTACCTCGCGGCAGCCCCAGCATTTT	TRBV15	TRBJ1-5	TRBD1	-	16
CASRSRQAIYYGYTF	TGTGCCAGCAGATCAAGACAGGCCATATACTATGGCTACACCTTC	TRBV6-5	TRBJ1-2	-	-	15
CASSPDGDWLDEQYF	TGTGCCAGTAGTCCGGACGGGGACTGGTTAGACGAGCAGTACTTC	TRBV19	TRBJ2-7	-	once	15
CACTDSRLAFF	TGTGCCTGTACTGACAGTCGTCTCGCTTTCTTT	TRBV30	TRBJ1-1	-	few	11
CAWSPGVNTEAFF	TGTGCCTGGAGTCCCGGGGTGAACACTGAAGCTTTCTTT	TRBV30	TRBJ1-1	-	-	13
CASRTGVREQYF	TGTGCCAGCAGGACAGGGGTGAGGGAGCAGTACTTC	TRBV12-3/TRBV12-4	TRBJ2-7	TRBD1	-	12
CASSYPWTEVTTYEQYF	TGTGCCAGCAGTTACCCCTGGACGGAGGTGACCACCTACGAGCAGTACTTC	TRBV27	TRBJ2-7	-	-	17
CASSQDPQERNYGYTF	TGTGCCAGCAGCCAAGATCCCCAAGAGAGGAACTATGGCTACACCTTC	TRBV4-2	TRBJ1-2	-	-	16
CASRGTPQNTGELFF	TGTGCCAGCAGAGGGACACCCCAGAACACCGGGGAGCTGTTTTTT	TRBV6-5	TRBJ2-2	-	-	15
CATSDPGTGSEKLFF	TGTGCCACCAGTGATCCCGGGACAGGGTCTGAAAAACTGTTTTTT	TRBV24-1	TRBJ1-4	TRBD1	-	15
CATSDWDRAGGYTF	TGTGCCACCAGTGATTGGGACAGGGCCGGTGGCTACACCTTC	TRBV24-1	TRBJ1-2	TRBD1	-	14
CASSLVAWGKVYGYTF	TGTGCCAGCAGCTTAGTGGCCTGGGGCAAGGTTTATGGCTACACCTTC	TRBV11-2	TRBJ1-2	-	once	16
CASSTRQPYEQYF	TGCGCCAGCAGCACCAGACAGCCCTACGAGCAGTACTTC	TRBV5-1	TRBJ2-7	-	-	13
CASSQSPSGSWNEQFF	TGTGCCAGCAGCCAATCCCCCAGCGGGAGTTGGAATGAGCAGTTCTTC	TRBV7-2	TRBJ2-1	TRBD2	-	16
CAASSGRKSEQYF	TGTGCCGCCTCTAGCGGGAGGAAATCCGAGCAGTACTTC	TRBV24-1	TRBJ2-7	TRBD2	-	13
CASNEKNTGELFF	TGTGCCAGTAACGAGAAAAACACCGGGGAGCTGTTTTTT	TRBV19	TRBJ2-2	-	-	13
CASNKWGGAETQYF	TGTGCCAGCAACAAATGGGGGGGGGCAGAGACCCAGTACTTC	TRBV6-5	TRBJ2-5	-	once	14
CASSQGGQGVYEQYF	TGCGCCAGCAGCCAAGGGGGGCAGGGAGTCTACGAGCAGTACTTC	TRBV4-3	TRBJ2-7	-	-	15
CASSPGMGFNSPLHF	TGTGCCAGCAGTCCAGGGATGGGTTTTAATTCACCCCTCCACTTT	TRBV28	TRBJ1-6	-	-	15
CASSQENPGMVGNQPQHF	TGCGCCAGCAGCCAAGAAAATCCAGGGATGGTGGGCAATCAGCCCCAGCATTTT	TRBV4-1	TRBJ1-5	-	-	18
CASSVGAESYEQYF	TGTGCCAGCAGCGTAGGTGCAGAAAGCTACGAGCAGTACTTC	TRBV9	TRBJ2-7	-	few	14
CASSSGFQPQHF	TGTGCCAGCAGTTCGGGATTTCAGCCCCAGCATTTT	TRBV28	TRBJ1-5	-	-	12
CASSQVLVVTAKNIQYF	TGCGCCAGCAGCCAAGTTTTAGTGGTCACAGCCAAAAACATTCAGTACTTC	TRBV4-1	TRBJ2-4	-	-	17
CASSPSARGLGEQYF	TGTGCCAGCTCACCATCTGCCAGGGGGCTTGGCGAGCAGTACTTC	TRBV18	TRBJ2-7	TRBD1	few	15
CASSYQGPYNSPLHF	TGCGCCAGCAGCTACCAGGGTCCCTATAATTCACCCCTCCACTTT	TRBV5-1	TRBJ1-6	-	-	15
CAWSGETGNQPQHF	TGTGCCTGGAGTGGAGAGACAGGGAATCAGCCCCAGCATTTT	TRBV30	TRBJ1-5	TRBD1	-	14
CASSYSGLAGHTGELFF	TGTGCCAGCAGTTACTCGGGACTAGCGGGACACACCGGGGAGCTGTTTTTT	TRBV6-2/TRBV6-3	TRBJ2-2	TRBD2	-	17
CATSGWTAEGNQPQHF	TGTGCCACCAGTGGCTGGACAGCCGAGGGCAATCAGCCCCAGCATTTT	TRBV24-1	TRBJ1-5	-	once	16
CAISSTGNYGYTF	TGTGCCATCAGTTCGACAGGGAACTATGGCTACACCTTC	TRBV10-3	TRBJ1-2	TRBD1	-	13
CATSREGASGSYEQYF	TGTGCCACCAGCAGAGAGGGAGCTAGCGGGTCATACGAGCAGTACTTC	TRBV15	TRBJ2-7	TRBD2	-	16
CASSYELAGGIEQYF	TGTGCCAGCAGTTACGAACTAGCGGGAGGAATCGAGCAGTACTTC	TRBV6-5	TRBJ2-7	TRBD2	-	15
CASSLEGGRSYEQYF	TGTGCCAGCAGCTTAGAAGGCGGTCGCTCCTACGAGCAGTACTTC	TRBV7-2	TRBJ2-7	-	-	15
CAWSARVNTEAFF	TGTGCCTGGTCCGCGAGGGTGAACACTGAAGCTTTCTTT	TRBV30	TRBJ1-1	-	-	13
CASRTSGRGEQYF	TGTGCCAGCAGGACTAGCGGGAGGGGAGAGCAGTACTTC	TRBV5-6	TRBJ2-7	TRBD2	-	13
CASSLGWQGVYEQYF	TGTGCCAGCAGCTTGGGTTGGCAGGGTGTCTACGAGCAGTACTTC	TRBV5-4	TRBJ2-7	-	-	15
CASSLVGGGNYGYTF	TGTGCCAGCAGCCTAGTAGGGGGCGGAAACTATGGCTACACCTTC	TRBV4-2	TRBJ1-2	TRBD1	-	15
CASSPPAGALLGKYF	TGTGCCAGCAGCCCCCCAGCGGGAGCCCTCCTGGGAAAGTACTTC	TRBV7-2	TRBJ2-7	TRBD2	-	15
CASSSGEGSYNSPLHF	TGTGCCAGCAGCTCAGGAGAGGGCTCCTATAATTCACCCCTCCACTTT	TRBV5-5	TRBJ1-6	-	-	16
CASSLDNRRAGELFF	TGTGCCAGCAGCTTAGACAACCGGAGGGCCGGGGAGCTGTTTTTT	TRBV7-2	TRBJ2-2	-	-	15
CAWSVPQHQNYGYTF	TGTGCCTGGAGTGTACCTCAACACCAAAACTATGGCTACACCTTC	TRBV30	TRBJ1-2	-	-	15
CASSWSSLAGGIRSLYF	TGTGCCAGCAGTTGGAGTAGCCTAGCGGGAGGAATTAGGAGTCTGTACTTC	TRBV27	TRBJ2-7	TRBD2	-	17